This entry lists 25 T cell receptor beta chains sequenced from one sample in a study of blood T cell repertoires in COVID-19. Only in-frame clones appear in the TCRdb table, and some are missing; sequencing was by immunoSEQ multiplex PCR. This table has more than 200,000 clones, roughly 84% appearing once. The sample consisted of PBMCs or T cells enriched from blood (not recorded which). The origin of the receptors is a man aged 25-40 years in a cohort exposed to, infected with or recovered from COVID-19 (not recorded which).

The V gene is TRBV6-5, the J gene TRBJ1-2, with D perhaps TRBD1 (5 bases). CDR1 and CDR2 from the germline V gene are MNHEY and SVGAGI. V was pared by 6 bases and J by 5 bases, with 13 bases between. The CDR3 extends over 13 amino acids. The CDR3 spells CASSRGQFYGYTF. In DNA form, the CDR3 reads TGTGCCAGCAGCCGTGGACAATTTTATGGCTACACCTTC.

The chain has TRBV4-1 and TRBJ2-5; 10 nucleotides match TRBD2. V gave up 0 bases and J gave up 5 bases; unmatched junction bases: 6. In germline, CDR1 is MGHRA, CDR2 YSYEKL. The CDR3 covers 16 residues. The CDR3 spells CASSQEFQAGGETQYF. The CDR3 region has the DNA TGCGCCAGCAGCCAAGAGTTCCAAGCGGGGGGGGAGACCCAGTACTTC.

This chain uses TRBV10-3 with TRBJ2-7; TRBD2 matches 13 bases. J lost 5 bases, V lost 6 bases, and 7 bases had no gene match. Germline lookup yields CDR1 ENHRY and CDR2 SYGVKD. The CDR3 covers 15 residues. The CDR3 nucleotides read TGTGCCATCAGAGACGGACTAGCGGGAGCCCACGAGCAGTACTTC. It is translated as CAIRDGLAGAHEQYF.

The chain recombines TRBV3-1 (or the pseudogene TRBV3-2) with TRBJ2-1; D possibly corresponds to TRBD1 (5 bases). V dropped 2 bases and J dropped 4 bases, with 21 bases sitting between them. CDR1 and CDR2 from the germline V gene are LGHDT and YNNKEL (reference sequence). The CDR3 extends over 18 amino acids. CDR3 loop: CASSQYRGSRIAYNEQFF. The CDR3 coding sequence is TGTGCCAGCAGCCAATATAGGGGCTCCCGTATTGCTTACAATGAGCAGTTCTTC.

The genes are TRBV6-5 and TRBJ2-7; a weak D match, TRBD2 (6 bases). The CDR3 has 15 amino acids. With 6 bases removed from V and 2 bases from J, the gap between germline ends came to 17 bases. The V gene's germline CDR1 is MNHEY and CDR2 SVGAGI. DNA of the CDR3: TGTGCCAGCAGCCACCGCCGGGGGACGGCCTACGAGCAGTACTTC. It is translated as CASSHRRGTAYEQYF.

The CDR3: CASSYIAGNGNEQFF. For the CDR3, the DNA is TGTGCCAGCAGTTATATAGCGGGAAATGGCAATGAGCAGTTCTTC. The gene calls are TRBV6-5 and TRBJ2-1; the match to TRBD2 covers 8 bases. V was pared by 3 bases and J by 6 bases, with 7 bases of the junction left unmatched. Germline V gives CDR1 MNHEY, CDR2 SVGAGI. CDR3 size: 15 residues.

The rearrangement uses TRBV27 and TRBJ1-3, with 7 positions matching TRBD1. The germline V gene has CDR1 MNHEY and CDR2 SMNVEV (reference sequence). V lost 5 bases to trimming and J lost 8 bases; unmatched junction nucleotides: 6. The CDR3 extends over 13 amino acids. CDR3 region: CASSMTGWDTIYF. CDR3 bases: TGTGCCAGCAGTATGACAGGGTGGGACACCATATATTTT.

Of note for this clone: One junction end does not reproduce the germline sequence, and a read error may be involved. This chain connects TRBV12-3 or TRBV12-4 to TRBJ2-1, with 9 bases lining up with TRBD2. This CDR3 region has 12 residues. CDR3 DNA: TGTGCCAGCAGATTAGCGGGAGACGAGCAGTTCTTC. As protein: CASRLAGDEQFF.

The V and J genes are TRBV7-3 and TRBJ1-1; possibly TRBD1 for D (5 bases). The V gene lost 2 bases and the J gene lost 1 base, with 8 bases spanning the gap. The CDR3 length is 14 residues. Germline V gives CDR1 SGHTA, CDR2 FQGTGA. The DNA of the CDR3 is TGTGCCAGCAGCTTAGCAGGGTCGAACACTGAAGCTTTCTTT. Translating gives CASSLAGSNTEAFF.

V usage is TRBV6-4 and J usage is TRBJ2-7; possibly TRBD2 for D (5 bases). The CDR3 spans 14 residues. V lost 6 bases, J lost 2 bases, and 14 bases lay in between. In germline, CDR1 is MRHNA, CDR2 SNTAGT. The CDR3 sequence is CASSPGREPYEQYF. The CDR3, as DNA: TGTGCCAGCAGCCCGGGAAGGGAACCCTACGAGCAGTACTTC.

The chain combines TRBV28 with TRBJ2-2; tentatively, D is TRBD1 (5 bases). CDR1 is MDHEN, CDR2 SYDVKM, per germline. The CDR3 contains 16 residues. Between the trimmed V and J ends, which lost 4 bases and 5 bases, there was a span of 17 bases. The CDR3 DNA is TGTGCCAGCAGTTCACCAAGACAGCTCCTGACCGGGGAGCTGTTTTTT. This gives the protein CASSSPRQLLTGELFF.

The chain combines TRBV9 with TRBJ2-2, with D possibly matching TRBD1 (5 bases). Germline V gene lookup returns CDR1 SGDLS and CDR2 YYNGEE. The V gene lost 0 bases and the J gene lost 2 bases, with 17 bases spanning the gap. The CDR3 consists of 18 residues. CDR3 DNA: TGTGCCAGCAGCGTAGCAGTTCAGGGAAGGGAAAACACCGGGGAGCTGTTTTTT. Translation: CASSVAVQGRENTGELFF. The variable domain in full, completed from reference TRBV9 and TRBJ2-2, reads DSGVTQTPKHLITATGQRVTLRCSPRSGDLSVYWYQQSLDQGLQFLIQYYNGEERAKGNILERFSAQQFPDLHSELNLSSLELGDSALYFCASSVAVQGRENTGELFFGEGSRLTVL.

The chain joins TRBV11-3 to TRBJ2-1; 10 bases map to TRBD1. Unmatched junction bases numbered 4, after V lost 7 bases and J lost 4 bases. The germline CDR1 and CDR2 sequences are SGHNT and YENEEA. The CDR3 consists of 14 residues. The CDR3 sequence: CASTRDRGYNEQFF. The CDR3 DNA reads TGTGCCAGCACCCGGGACAGGGGATACAATGAGCAGTTCTTC.

This clone was detected only once. The chain combines TRBV19 with TRBJ2-2, with TRBD1 matching over 8 bases. The CDR3 is 16 residues long. With V trimmed by 5 bases and J by 4 bases, 9 bases remained unmatched. CDR1 and CDR2 (germline): LNHDA, SQIVND (reference sequence). The CDR3 region is CASSLLTGAGTGELFF. The DNA of the CDR3 is TGTGCCAGTAGTCTTCTGACAGGGGCTGGCACCGGGGAGCTGTTTTTT.

V usage is TRBV5-5 and J usage is TRBJ2-5; tentatively, D is TRBD1 (5 bases). Trimming took 2 bases from V and 4 from J, leaving 12 bases between them. The CDR3 totals 14 residues. The germline V gene encodes CDR1 SGHKS and CDR2 YYEKEE (reference sequence). The CDR3 DNA follows: TGTGCCAGCAGCTTAGTTCGAAGGGGAGAGACCCAGTACTTC. Translated: CASSLVRRGETQYF.

V and J are TRBV28 and TRBJ1-2, with a weak D call TRBD1 (5 bases). The CDR3 contains 13 residues. The germline CDR1 and CDR2 sequences are MDHEN and SYDVKM. V was clipped by 5 bases and J by 2 bases, with 9 bases between them. For the CDR3, the DNA is TGTGCCAGCAGTATACAGGCAAACTATGGCTACACCTTC. It is translated as CASSIQANYGYTF.

The rearrangement links TRBV9 to TRBJ2-3, with 8 bases lining up with TRBD2. Per germline, CDR1 SGDLS and CDR2 YYNGEE. The CDR3 has 18 amino acids. V trimming: 4 bases; J trimming: 2 bases; junction bases outside the gene matches: 15. The CDR3 coding sequence is TGTGCCAGCAGCTCCGAAGGGGGAACTAGCGGCTTCACAGATACGCAGTATTTT. It yields the protein CASSSEGGTSGFTDTQYF.

The chain joins TRBV24-1 to TRBJ2-2; D remains unclear. This CDR3 has 15 amino acids. Germline-derived CDR1 and CDR2 are KGHDR and SFDVKD. The V and J ends lost 5 bases and 2 bases respectively, with 11 bases between them. CDR3 DNA: TGTGCCACCAGTGTGTCGCGGCCCAACACCGGGGAGCTGTTTTTT. Translated, it gives CATSVSRPNTGELFF.

This clone has a single count. This sequence joins TRBV15 and TRBJ2-7; D possibly corresponds to TRBD1 (6 bases). The CDR3 covers 14 residues. V was shortened by 3 bases and J by 1 base, with 10 bases between the two germline ends. The germline CDR1 and CDR2 sequences are LNHNV and YYDKDF (reference sequence). CDR3 nucleotides: TGTGCCACCAGCAGGACAGGCAATTCCTACGAGCAGTACTTC. Residues: CATSRTGNSYEQYF.

This CDR3 is CASSPTSGSTDTQYF. The CDR3 DNA reads as TGTGCCAGCAGCCCTACTAGCGGGAGTACAGATACGCAGTATTTT. The chain carries TRBV2 and TRBJ2-3; 11 bases align to TRBD2. After removal of 6 bases from V and 3 bases from J, the junction contained 5 bases not matched to a gene. The CDR3 has 15 amino acids. CDR1 SNHLY and CDR2 FYNNEI come from the germline V gene.

This chain links TRBV27 with TRBJ1-5; the D is unclear. The CDR3 runs 13 residues. Germline CDR1 is MNHEY and CDR2 is SMNVEV (reference sequence). V was trimmed by 6 bases and J by 2 bases, leaving 8 bases between them. Written as DNA, the CDR3 is TGTGCCAGCAGAATCGGTGGCAATCAGCCCCAGCATTTT. Translation gives CASRIGGNQPQHF.

The sample holds one count of this clone. The chain joins TRBV5-4 to TRBJ2-1; TRBD2 matches at 11 bases. The CDR3 sequence is 19 residues long. From germline, CDR1 is SGHNT and CDR2 YYREEE (reference sequence). With V trimmed by 2 bases and J by 7 bases, 17 bases remained unmatched. CDR3 nucleotide sequence: TGTGCCAGCAGCTTCGGGCCTAGCGGGAGGCGAGGTTTAAAGAATGAGCAGTTCTTC. Encoded protein: CASSFGPSGRRGLKNEQFF.

J is TRBJ1-2 and V is TRBV7-9, with TRBD1 as a possible D gene (6 bases). The V gene's germline CDR1 is SEHNR and CDR2 FQNEAQ (reference sequence). This CDR3 has 16 amino acids. V was trimmed by 7 bases and J by 0 bases, leaving 18 bases between them. CDR3 coding DNA: TGTGCCAGCACACTAGACAGGTCTGGGGCTAACTATGGCTACACCTTC. It is translated as CASTLDRSGANYGYTF.

This clone is a singleton in its sample. J is TRBJ1-5 and V is TRBV4-2; possibly TRBD1 for D (5 bases). Germline CDR1 and CDR2: LGHNA and YNFKEQ. The CDR3 spans 16 residues. V lost 4 bases to trimming and J lost 4 bases, with 17 bases between them. CDR3 coding DNA: TGTGCCAGCAGCCGAACTTCGGGGGTCCGGAATCAGCCCCAGCATTTT. Protein: CASSRTSGVRNQPQHF.

The gene calls are TRBV28 and TRBJ2-3; no definite D call. This CDR3 is 14 amino acids long. CDR1 MDHEN and CDR2 SYDVKM come from the germline V gene. V gave up 5 bases and J gave up 1 base, with 10 bases separating them. CDR3 nucleotide sequence: TGTGCCAGCAGTGACACTTTTGGCACAGATACGCAGTATTTT. It translates to CASSDTFGTDTQYF.